This T cell receptor (beta chain) comes out of a study of PD-1 blockade in classical Hodgkin lymphoma. All the patients suffered relapse after autologous stem cell transplantation, and brentuximab vedotin exposure differed. This CDR3 region has 14 residues. Deletions cut 0 bases from V and 4 bases from J, with 7 bases between. Germline V gene lookup returns CDR1 LNHDA and CDR2 SQIVND (reference sequence). Generated by immunoSEQ multiplex PCR, the TCRdb table keeps only in-frame clones and is missing some. The sample has under 100,000 clones; about nine tenths are singletons. This chain connects TRBV19 to TRBJ1-5; weak D call: TRBD1 (5 bases). This receptor was obtained from a human donor with classical Hodgkin lymphoma. Source: peripheral blood mononuclear cells (PBMCs), taken before the second cycle of nivolumab. The CDR3, as DNA: TGTGCCAGTAGTATAGACGGGGGGAATCAGCCCCAGCATTTT. Its translation: CASSIDGGNQPQHF.